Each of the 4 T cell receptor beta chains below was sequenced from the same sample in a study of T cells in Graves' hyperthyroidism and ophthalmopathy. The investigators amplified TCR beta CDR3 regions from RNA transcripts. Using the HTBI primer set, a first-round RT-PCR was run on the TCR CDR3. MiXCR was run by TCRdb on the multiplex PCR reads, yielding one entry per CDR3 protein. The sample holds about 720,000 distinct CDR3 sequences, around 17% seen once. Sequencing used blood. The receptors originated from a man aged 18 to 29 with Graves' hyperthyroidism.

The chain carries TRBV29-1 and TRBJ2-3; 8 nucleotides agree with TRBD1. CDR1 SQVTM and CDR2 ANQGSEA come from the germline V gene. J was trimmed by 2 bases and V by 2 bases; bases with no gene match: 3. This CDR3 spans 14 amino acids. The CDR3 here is CSVEQGASTDTQYF. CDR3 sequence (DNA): TGCAGCGTTGAACAGGGGGCCTCCACAGATACGCAGTATTTT.

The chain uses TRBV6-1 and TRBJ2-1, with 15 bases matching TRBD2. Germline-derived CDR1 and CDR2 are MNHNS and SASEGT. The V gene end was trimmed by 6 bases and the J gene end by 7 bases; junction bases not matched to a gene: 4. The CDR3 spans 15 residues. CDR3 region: CASRGLAGGRNEQFF. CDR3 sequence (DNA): TGTGCCAGCAGGGGACTAGCGGGAGGTAGAAATGAGCAGTTCTTC.

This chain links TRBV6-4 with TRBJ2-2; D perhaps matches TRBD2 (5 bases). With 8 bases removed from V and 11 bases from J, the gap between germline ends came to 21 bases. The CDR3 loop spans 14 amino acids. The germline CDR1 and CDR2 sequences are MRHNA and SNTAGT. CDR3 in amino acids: CASGARTDVGELFF. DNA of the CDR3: TGTGCCAGCGGTGCCCGGACTGATGTGGGAGAGCTGTTTTTT.

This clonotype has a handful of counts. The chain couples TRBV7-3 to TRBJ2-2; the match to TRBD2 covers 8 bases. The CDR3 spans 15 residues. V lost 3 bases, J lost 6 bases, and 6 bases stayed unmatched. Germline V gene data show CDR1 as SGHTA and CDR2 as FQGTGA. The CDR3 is CASSLTGGVAGELFF. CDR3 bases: TGTGCCAGCAGCTTGACGGGGGGGGTCGCCGGGGAGCTGTTTTTT.